This T cell receptor beta chain was captured in a study of T-cell memory formation after mild COVID-19. A remark on this clonotype: Its target is not known. A read error may account for a junction end that differs from germline.

Findings and caveats of the study: CD4+ clones that contracted lay mainly in CM and EM; CD8+ ones lay in EMRA.

One entry per CDR3 protein, called by TCRdb with MiXCR from the 5' RACE reads. The repertoire consists of about 470,000 distinct CDR3 sequences, with roughly 25% occurring once and the leading ten covering around 12%. This clonotype was sampled from an adult woman who had mild COVID-19 (a few samples of this study predate the infection). Cell type and time point are not known. Material for sequencing was PBMCs or a T cell subset sorted from them (not recorded which).

CDR3 residues: CASTLDVF. CDR3 bases: TGTGCCAGCACCTTAGACGTCTTT. The chain recombines TRBV12-3 or TRBV12-4 with TRBJ1-1; no definite D call. CDR3 length equals 8 residues.